This TCR beta chain was recorded in a study of long-term antiretroviral therapy in people with HIV. A note on this clone: As yet, its antigen is unknown.

Sequencing relied on immunoSEQ assay v3.0, run at survey level. Libraries were prepared by immunoSEQ multiplex PCR; TCRdb keeps only in-frame clonotypes and omits some of them. The sample contains about 11,000 clones, approximately 78% of which appear only once. Study conclusions and caveats: Collection of the blood, which took place between the mid-2000s and the late 2010s, possibly occurred under older ART regimens. Comparison with controls showed narrower CDR3 length ranges in HIV repertoires. Transplant-donor-level diversity was not reached after ART, though diversity increased.

The CDR3 contains 15 residues. J lost 5 bases, V lost 0 bases, and 1 base had no gene match. CDR1 and CDR2 (germline): MNHNY, SVGAGI (reference sequence). DNA was extracted from approximately 0.95-9.8 million thawed cryopreserved PBMC. The sample was unsorted PBMCs, taken 1.2 years after starting antiretroviral therapy. The gene calls are TRBV6-6 and TRBJ2-3; 11 bases line up with TRBD2. The receptor's source is a man between 35 and 55 years old with HIV. In DNA form, the CDR3 reads TGTGCCAGCAGTTACTCCCTAGCGGGGGGAGATACGCAGTATTTT. Protein sequence: CASSYSLAGGDTQYF.